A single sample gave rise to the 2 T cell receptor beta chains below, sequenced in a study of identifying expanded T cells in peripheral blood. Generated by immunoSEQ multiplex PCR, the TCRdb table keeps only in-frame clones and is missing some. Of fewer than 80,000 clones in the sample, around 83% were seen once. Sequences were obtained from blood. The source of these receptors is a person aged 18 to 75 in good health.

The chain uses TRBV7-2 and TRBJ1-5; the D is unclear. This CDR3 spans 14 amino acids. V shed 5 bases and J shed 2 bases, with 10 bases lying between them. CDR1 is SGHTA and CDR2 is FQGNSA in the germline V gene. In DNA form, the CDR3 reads TGTGCCAGCAGCCCCACGTCGGGCAATCAGCCCCAGCATTTT. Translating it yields CASSPTSGNQPQHF.

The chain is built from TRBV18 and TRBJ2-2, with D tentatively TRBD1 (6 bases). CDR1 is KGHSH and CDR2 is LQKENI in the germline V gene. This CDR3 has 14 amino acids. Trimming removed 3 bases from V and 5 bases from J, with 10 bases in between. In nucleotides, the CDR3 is TGTGCCAGCTCACCTGTAAGGGGGACCGGGGAGCTGTTTTTT. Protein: CASSPVRGTGELFF.